Shown below are 20 T cell receptor beta chains from a single sample sequenced in a study of T cell responses to AZD1222 COVID-19 vaccine. Generated by immunoSEQ multiplex PCR, the TCRdb table keeps only in-frame clones and is missing some. The sample contains about 150,000 clones, more than 75% of which appear only once. The sample here was peripheral blood, taken on day 0 of AZD1222 vaccination. The origin of the receptors is an adult in good health.

The V and J genes are TRBV7-2 and TRBJ2-1; D gene uncertain. The germline V gene has CDR1 SGHTA and CDR2 FQGNSA. V was shortened by 5 bases and J by 14 bases, with 16 bases between the two germline ends. CDR3 length equals 12 residues. DNA for the CDR3: TGTGCCAGCAGCCCCGGGCTGCCCTGGAAGTTCTTC. Residues: CASSPGLPWKFF. The full variable domain, its missing parts supplied by reference TRBV7-2 and TRBJ2-1, is GAGVSQSPSNKVTEKGKDVELRCDPISGHTALYWYRQSLGQGLEFLIYFQGNSAPDKSGLPSDRFSAERTGGSVSTLTIQRTQQEDSAVYLCASSPGLPWKFFGPGTRLTVL.

The rearrangement joins TRBV18 to TRBJ2-2, with a weak D call TRBD1 (5 bases). CDR1 is KGHSH and CDR2 is LQKENI in the germline V gene. V was trimmed by 6 bases and J by 0 bases, leaving 14 bases between them. The CDR3 extends over 16 amino acids. The CDR3 is CASSPRGLANTGELFF. The CDR3 DNA reads TGTGCCAGCTCGCCAAGGGGCCTAGCGAACACCGGGGAGCTGTTTTTT.

V gene TRBV21-1 combines with J gene TRBJ1-2. TRBV21-1 is a pseudogene segment. The CDR3 has 17 residues. CDR3: CASSKCRGRRGNYGYTF. The CDR3 DNA reads TGTGCCAGCAGCAAATGTCGGGGGCGGCGAGGTAACTATGGCTACACCTTC.

The genes are TRBV28 and TRBJ2-4, with 10 bases that match TRBD1. Germline trimming cut 5 bases from V and 6 bases from J; bases unmatched to any gene: 4. Germline lookup yields CDR1 MDHEN and CDR2 SYDVKM. CDR3 size: 14 residues. In DNA form, the CDR3 reads TGTGCCAGCAGTGATGGACAGGGGGGAAACATTCAGTACTTC. Amino acids: CASSDGQGGNIQYF.

V and J are TRBV18 and TRBJ2-5; 11 nucleotides line up with TRBD1. After removal of 2 bases from V and 3 bases from J, the junction contained 2 bases not matched to a gene. The CDR3 has 15 residues. The germline gives CDR1 KGHSH, CDR2 LQKENI. CDR3 region: CASSPGDRGEETQYF. The DNA of the CDR3 is TGTGCCAGCTCACCAGGGGACAGGGGGGAAGAGACCCAGTACTTC.

This chain joins TRBV7-8 and TRBJ1-2; TRBD1 aligns across 10 bases. Germline CDR1 and CDR2: SGHVS and FQNEAQ. CDR3 size: 16 residues. The V gene end was trimmed by 4 bases and the J gene end by 4 bases; junction bases not matched to a gene: 9. The CDR3 coding sequence is TGTGCCAGCAGCTGGAGACCGGGACAGGGGACCTATGGCTACACCTTC. Its translation is CASSWRPGQGTYGYTF.

The table lists this clone with a few counts. The chain links TRBV6-4 to TRBJ2-1; a weak D match, TRBD1 (6 bases). In germline, CDR1 is MRHNA, CDR2 SNTAGT. The V end lost 3 bases, the J end lost 9 bases, and 15 bases lay between the germline ends. CDR3 size: 14 residues. Here the CDR3 reads CASSEGGEVGEQFF. CDR3 nucleotides: TGTGCCAGCAGTGAAGGGGGAGAGGTCGGTGAGCAGTTCTTC.

V and J are TRBV4-1 and TRBJ2-3; no clear D gene. Trimming took off 4 bases at V and 0 bases at J, with 8 bases between the two ends. Looked up from germline, CDR1 is MGHRA and CDR2 is YSYEKL. The CDR3 spans 14 residues. CDR3 residues: CASSLSLSTDTQYF. As DNA, the CDR3 is TGCGCCAGCAGCCTCTCGCTCAGCACAGATACGCAGTATTTT.

Many counts were recorded for this clone. This chain uses TRBV11-2 with TRBJ2-1; D uncertain. The length of the CDR3 is 11 residues. Trimming took off 2 bases at V and 9 bases at J, with 5 bases between the two ends. CDR1 is SGHAT and CDR2 is FQNNGV in the germline V gene. The CDR3 protein is CASSLLGEQFF. The CDR3 DNA reads TGTGCCAGCAGCTTATTAGGTGAGCAGTTCTTC.

The chain links TRBV5-1 to TRBJ1-1, with 8 bases matching TRBD1. Germline V gene lookup returns CDR1 SGHRS and CDR2 YFSETQ. The V segment lost 3 bases and the J segment 5 bases; nucleotides outside the gene matches: 6. The CDR3 consists of 14 residues. The DNA for the CDR3 is TGCGCCAGCAGCTGGACAGGGCCACAAACTGAAGCTTTCTTT. Its translation: CASSWTGPQTEAFF.

The J gene is TRBJ1-1, the V gene TRBV7-6, with TRBD1 matching over 8 bases. V shed 1 base and J 4 bases; nucleotides not matched to a gene: 5. CDR1 is SGHVS, CDR2 FNYEAQ, per germline. The CDR3 loop spans 15 amino acids. The CDR3 is CASSLEDRVGTEAFF. Written as DNA, the CDR3 is TGTGCCAGCAGCTTAGAGGACAGGGTGGGCACTGAAGCTTTCTTT.

In its sample, this clone was seen once. The chain has TRBV4-3 and TRBJ1-1; D is ambiguous. This CDR3 is 14 amino acids long. The V gene's germline CDR1 is LGHNA and CDR2 YSLEER. Trimming cost V 8 bases and J 6 bases, with 19 bases left between them. Written as DNA, the CDR3 is TGCGCCAGCCGCCCGGGGAACAATTGGGCTGAAGCTTTCTTT. Its translation: CASRPGNNWAEAFF.

This clone was detected a few times. This sequence joins TRBV5-1 and TRBJ2-7; no clear D gene. The CDR3 runs to 15 residues. CDR1 is SGHRS and CDR2 is YFSETQ in the germline V gene. V lost 0 bases and J 1 base, leaving 11 bases between the germline ends. The CDR3 is CASSLGRIRSYEQYF. The CDR3 bases are TGCGCCAGCAGCTTGGGGCGGATTCGGTCCTACGAGCAGTACTTC. Full variable domain (rest looked up from reference TRBV5-1 and TRBJ2-7): KAGVTQTPRYLIKTRGQQVTLSCSPISGHRSVSWYQQTPGQGLQFLFEYFSETQRNKGNFPGRFSGRQFSNSRSEMNVSTLELGDSALYLCASSLGRIRSYEQYFGPGTRLTVT.

CDR3 in amino acids: CASSARGLGSGAGNTIYF. The CDR3 DNA follows: TGTGCCAGCAGCGCCCGAGGATTAGGATCTGGCGCTGGAAACACCATATATTTT. This chain uses TRBV21-1 with TRBJ1-3. TRBV21-1 is flagged as a pseudogene. This CDR3 is built from 18 residues.

The V and J genes are TRBV7-9 and TRBJ2-7; TRBD1 or TRBD2 may be the D gene (6 bases each). Germline-derived CDR1 and CDR2 are SEHNR and FQNEAQ (reference sequence). The CDR3 is 13 residues long. The V end lost 2 bases, the J end lost 5 bases, and 10 bases lay between the germline ends. The CDR3 coding sequence is TGTGCCAGCAGCTTAACCGGGGGCCACGAGCAGTACTTC. This codes for CASSLTGGHEQYF.

The genes are TRBV28 and TRBJ2-5, with D perhaps TRBD1 (5 bases). The CDR3 contains 15 residues. The germline V gene has CDR1 MDHEN and CDR2 SYDVKM. The V gene lost 7 bases and the J gene lost 1 base, with 16 bases spanning the gap. The CDR3 loop reads CASTYYSGIQETQYF. In nucleotides, the CDR3 is TGTGCCAGCACCTATTATTCAGGGATCCAAGAGACCCAGTACTTC.

CDR3 DNA sequence: TGTGCCAGCAGTGCAACAGGAAAGGGTGGCGGGGAGCTGTTTTTT. Protein sequence: CASSATGKGGGELFF. The V call is TRBV9, the J call TRBJ2-2; tentative D call: TRBD1 (5 bases). The CDR3 contains 15 residues. Germline V gives CDR1 SGDLS, CDR2 YYNGEE. Trimming cost V 5 bases and J 7 bases, with 18 bases left between them.

The gene calls are TRBV5-5 and TRBJ1-5; D possibly corresponds to TRBD1 (6 bases). The CDR3 totals 14 residues. In germline, CDR1 is SGHKS, CDR2 YYEKEE (reference sequence). V dropped 0 bases and J dropped 9 bases, with 13 bases sitting between them. CDR3 residues: CASSLASGAWPQHF. The CDR3, as DNA: TGTGCCAGCAGCTTGGCCTCAGGGGCTTGGCCCCAGCATTTT. The complete variable domain, with remaining parts taken from reference TRBV5-5 and TRBJ1-5, reads DAGVTQSPTHLIKTRGQQVTLRCSPISGHKSVSWYQQVLGQGPQFIFQYYEKEERGRGNFPDRFSARQFPNYSSELNVNALLLGDSALYLCASSLASGAWPQHFGDGTRLSIL.

The chain has TRBV7-3 and TRBJ1-2, with D maybe TRBD1 (5 bases). Trimming pared 2 bases from V and 5 bases from J, leaving 12 bases between. Germline V gives CDR1 SGHTA, CDR2 FQGTGA. The length of the CDR3 is 14 residues. The CDR3 DNA is TGTGCCAGCAGCTTACCGGGGGGATATTATGGCTACACCTTC. It yields the protein CASSLPGGYYGYTF.

In nucleotides, the CDR3 is TGCGCCAGCAGCTTAAGCAGTCGGCTCACTGAAGCTTTCTTT. This encodes CASSLSSRLTEAFF. The V gene is TRBV5-1, the J gene TRBJ1-1, with D unclear. Deletions cut 2 bases from V and 4 bases from J, with 12 bases between. The CDR3 consists of 14 residues. Germline V lookup: CDR1 SGHRS, CDR2 YFSETQ.